This passage covers 2 T cell receptor beta chains from one sample sequenced in a study of CD8 T cells in ankylosing spondylitis. TCRdb re-derived calls from the 5' RACE reads in MiXCR, one entry per CDR3 protein. The table lists roughly 150,000 distinct CDR3 sequences, approximately 9.9% of them singletons. The sequenced material came from blood, either unsorted or a sorted T cell fraction (not recorded which). These TCRs come from a female donor with ankylosing spondylitis or in good health (not recorded which).

This clonotype has a handful of counts. The J gene is TRBJ2-7, the V gene TRBV11-2; either TRBD1 or TRBD2 may supply D (5 bases each). V was clipped by 5 bases and J by 6 bases, with 14 bases between them. This CDR3 spans 13 amino acids. The V gene's germline CDR1 is SGHAT and CDR2 FQNNGV. CDR3: CASSQWDLGEQYF. CDR3 nucleotide sequence: TGTGCCAGCAGCCAGTGGGACCTTGGCGAGCAGTACTTC.

This clonotype came up a few times. This chain connects TRBV25-1 to TRBJ1-6, with D perhaps TRBD1 (5 bases). Germline loops: CDR1 MGHDK, CDR2 SYGVNS. Trimming removed 8 bases at V and 9 bases at J, with 20 bases between. The CDR3 has 15 residues. The chain's CDR3 is CASAPRGSRGSPLHF. DNA of the CDR3: TGTGCCAGCGCCCCAAGGGGCAGCCGAGGTTCACCCCTCCACTTT.